Listed below are T cell receptor beta chains from one sample, sequenced in a study of cytomegalovirus exposure and HLA in healthy donors. Clones were read by immunoSEQ multiplex PCR, and TCRdb kept only the in-frame ones, dropping some. The sample records 210,000 or so clones, about 88% being singletons. Material for sequencing was PBMCs. The source of these receptors is a girl aged 2-10 years in good health and CMV-seronegative. CDR3s include the opening cysteine and the closing phenylalanine or tryptophan. A D gene is named only where the DNA matches it firmly. The listing skips clone size in some rows; elsewhere it reads once, few, many or a size class.

>14|TRBV14|TRBJ2-1|few|TRBD2
CASSQLLAGGQRFF
TGTGCCAGCAGCCAACTCCTAGCGGGAGGGCAGAGGTTCTTC
>14|TRBV7-9|TRBJ1-5|NA|NA
CASSPTRSNQPQHF
TGTGCCAGCAGCCCAACACGTAGCAATCAGCCCCAGCATTTT
>14|TRBV6-5|TRBJ2-7|NA|NA
CASSSDSPPYEQYF
TGTGCCAGCAGTTCGGACAGTCCACCCTACGAGCAGTACTTC
>16|TRBV2|TRBJ2-5|NA|NA
CASSARRTVQGETQYF
TGTGCCAGCAGTGCCCGACGGACAGTTCAGGGAGAGACCCAGTACTTC
>16|TRBV5-1|TRBJ2-5|NA|TRBD2
CASSSFTGTSQETQYF
TGCGCCAGCAGCAGCTTTACCGGGACTAGCCAAGAGACCCAGTACTTC
>10|TRBV20-1|TRBJ2-1|NA|NA
CSPRGDEQFF
TGCAGTCCCAGGGGGGATGAGCAGTTCTTC
>12|TRBV2|TRBJ2-7|NA|NA
CASIAPAYEQYF
TGTGCCAGCATAGCCCCAGCCTACGAGCAGTACTTC
>14|TRBV28|TRBJ2-3|NA|TRBD1
CASSLRQGTFTQYF
TGTGCCAGCAGTCTCCGACAGGGGACATTTACGCAGTATTTT
>17|TRBV6-1|TRBJ1-3|NA|NA
CASSAQGSGEAGNTIYF
TGTGCCAGCAGTGCCCAGGGGAGCGGGGAGGCTGGAAACACCATATATTTT
>14|TRBV6-6|TRBJ1-4|NA|NA
CASRLAGDYEKLFF
TGTGCCAGCAGATTAGCAGGGGATTATGAAAAACTGTTTTTT
>15|TRBV15|TRBJ2-6|NA|NA
CATSSSNSGANVLTF
TGTGCCACCAGCAGTTCAAATTCTGGGGCCAACGTCCTGACTTTC
>17|TRBV5-1|TRBJ2-1|NA|TRBD2
CASSSFPLAGDHNEQFF
TGCGCCAGCAGCTCCTTTCCCCTAGCGGGGGACCACAATGAGCAGTTCTTC
>16|TRBV6-9|TRBJ1-4|NA|TRBD1
CASSYQGQGQNEKLFF
TGTGCCAGCAGTTACCAAGGACAGGGACAAAATGAAAAACTGTTTTTT
>16|TRBV21-1|TRBJ1-2|NA|NA
CASSKGGGRLNYGYTF
TGTGCCAGCAGCAAGGGGGGGGGCAGGTTGAACTATGGCTACACCTTC
>15|TRBV9|TRBJ1-1|NA|TRBD1
CASSKGGGMNTEAFF
TGTGCCAGCAGCAAAGGGGGCGGGATGAACACTGAAGCTTTCTTT
>17|TRBV7-6|TRBJ2-5|NA|TRBD2
CASSLGLAEGPQETQYF
TGTGCCAGCAGCTTGGGACTAGCGGAAGGGCCTCAAGAGACCCAGTACTTC
>17|TRBV27|TRBJ1-5|NA|TRBD1
CASSLSGTDYSNQPQHF
TGTGCCAGCAGTTTATCGGGGACAGACTATAGCAATCAGCCCCAGCATTTT
>12|TRBV2|TRBJ1-1|few|NA
CASDWGGTEAFF
TGTGCCAGCGACTGGGGCGGCACTGAAGCTTTCTTT
>16|TRBV7-9|TRBJ2-1|once|NA
CASSLAPRGTNNEQFF
TGTGCCAGCAGCTTAGCGCCAAGGGGGACTAACAATGAGCAGTTCTTC
>16|TRBV5-6|TRBJ1-2|NA|TRBD1
CASSGTGTGDPYGYTF
TGTGCCAGCAGCGGAACCGGGACAGGGGATCCCTATGGCTACACCTTC
>12|TRBV7-8|TRBJ2-7|NA|NA
CASSSPSYEQYF
TGTGCCAGCAGCTCCCCCTCGTACGAGCAGTACTTC